The 20 T cell receptor beta chains given below trace back to one sample, sequenced in a study of T cell repertoires in cytomegalovirus infection. In TCRdb, the reads were re-called with MiXCR into one record per CDR3 protein. Of around 300,000 distinct CDR3 sequences in the sample, 22% were seen once. Their antigens are not known. The sample here was cultured PBMCs, taken from culture after CMV antigen stimulation. The receptors originated from a human donor in good health (CMV status not recorded). Some clones in this sample may be carry-over from other donors' samples.

This clonotype was seen only a few times. The genes are TRBV12-3 or TRBV12-4 and TRBJ2-3; 10 bases align to TRBD1. Unmatched junction bases numbered 7, after V lost 7 bases and J lost 3 bases. The CDR3 loop spans 15 amino acids. The CDR3 DNA sequence: TGTGCCAGCAATCACCCGGGACAGGGGACAGATACGCAGTATTTT. It specifies CASNHPGQGTDTQYF.

This clonotype was detected ten times or more. The gene calls are TRBV12-3 or TRBV12-4 and TRBJ2-1; TRBD2 matches at 9 bases. The J segment lost 7 bases and the V segment lost 5 bases, leaving 12 bases of the junction unmatched. The CDR3 is 16 amino acids. CDR3 sequence reads: CASSTGGSGGLNEQFF. CDR3 sequence (DNA): TGTGCCAGCAGTACCGGGGGTAGCGGGGGTCTTAATGAGCAGTTCTTC.

This rearrangement joins TRBV12-3 or TRBV12-4 to TRBJ1-1; the match to TRBD1 covers 10 bases. This CDR3 spans 15 amino acids. The trim removed 5 bases at V and 1 base at J, leaving 4 bases unmatched. The CDR3 reads CASSLGDRGNTEAFF. The CDR3 DNA is TGTGCCAGCAGTCTAGGGGACAGGGGGAACACTGAAGCTTTCTTT.

The V call is TRBV12-3 or TRBV12-4, the J call TRBJ2-5, with 7 bases aligning to TRBD1. Trimming removed 3 bases from V and 5 bases from J; junction bases left unmatched: 9. The length of the CDR3 is 15 residues. CDR3 residues: CASSFPLGGRETQYF. CDR3 sequence (DNA): TGTGCCAGCAGTTTCCCCCTAGGGGGCCGGGAGACCCAGTACTTC.

This chain joins TRBV5-6 and TRBJ2-5; D is undetermined. V dropped 1 base and J dropped 3 bases, with 7 bases sitting between them. Germline lookup yields CDR1 SGHDT and CDR2 YYEEEE. CDR3 length: 13 residues. This chain's CDR3 is CASSLYHKETQYF. The CDR3 DNA follows: TGTGCCAGCAGCTTGTATCACAAAGAGACCCAGTACTTC.

This chain joins TRBV20-1 and TRBJ2-7, with 10 bases identical to TRBD2. Germline loops: CDR1 DFQATT, CDR2 SNEGSKA (reference sequence). V shed 8 bases and J 7 bases; nucleotides not matched to a gene: 11. This CDR3 contains 13 residues. The CDR3 DNA reads as TGCAGTACGAAAAGCGGGAGGGAGGTTGAGCAGTACTTC. Protein: CSTKSGREVEQYF.

This rearrangement joins TRBV20-1 to TRBJ2-7; D is unclear. Trimming took off 1 base at V and 6 bases at J, with 13 bases between the two ends. CDR1 DFQATT and CDR2 SNEGSKA come from the germline V gene (reference sequence). CDR3 length: 13 amino acids. For the CDR3, the DNA is TGCAGTGCTAGAGCCCCGGGTGGGCTCGAGCAGTACGTC. Translation gives CSARAPGGLEQYV.

The V gene is TRBV27, the J gene TRBJ1-5; TRBD1 matches 8 bases. The trim removed 7 bases at V and 4 bases at J, leaving 9 bases unmatched. CDR1 MNHEY and CDR2 SMNVEV come from the germline V gene (reference sequence). CDR3 size: 15 residues. CDR3 amino acids: CASKTGGLGNQPQHF. The DNA for the CDR3 is TGTGCCAGCAAAACAGGGGGATTAGGTAATCAGCCCCAGCATTTT.

This clonotype was counted only a few times. This chain links TRBV6-2 or TRBV6-3 with TRBJ2-1, with 7 bases aligning to TRBD1. V lost 3 bases and J lost 6; bases outside the gene matches: 8. Germline-derived CDR1 and CDR2 are MNHEY and SVGEGT. CDR3 length: 15 residues. The CDR3 sequence: CASSYDRVSSNEQFF. CDR3 bases: TGTGCCAGCAGTTATGACAGGGTCTCTTCCAATGAGCAGTTCTTC.

There are many counts of this clonotype. V usage is TRBV6-5 and J usage is TRBJ2-7; tentative D call: TRBD1 (6 bases). Deletions cut 2 bases from V and 6 bases from J, with 17 bases between. The CDR3 contains 15 residues. Looked up from germline, CDR1 is MNHEY and CDR2 is SVGAGI. The CDR3: CASSYLYRDRREQYF. CDR3 sequence (DNA): TGTGCCAGCAGTTACCTATACAGGGATCGGCGCGAGCAGTACTTC.

In its sample, this clonotype was seen many times. The chain recombines TRBV7-8 with TRBJ1-1, with TRBD1 identical over 9 bases. The germline V gene encodes CDR1 SGHVS and CDR2 FQNEAQ. The J segment lost 4 bases and the V segment lost 0 bases, leaving 3 bases of the junction unmatched. CDR3 size: 15 residues. CDR3 protein: CASSLATTGGTEAFF. DNA of the CDR3: TGTGCCAGCAGCTTAGCCACGACAGGGGGCACTGAAGCTTTCTTT.

This clonotype has only a few counts. The rearrangement joins TRBV5-6 to TRBJ1-1, with TRBD1 as a possible D gene (6 bases). Trimming took 1 base from V and 4 from J, leaving 8 bases between them. CDR3 length: 13 residues. Germline CDR1 SGHDT, CDR2 YYEEEE. As DNA, the CDR3 is TGTGCCAGCAGCTTGACCAGGGGCACTGAAGCTTTCTTT. Protein product: CASSLTRGTEAFF. The full variable domain, with the rest looked up from reference TRBV5-6 and TRBJ1-1, is DAGVTQSPTHLIKTRGQQVTLRCSPKSGHDTVSWYQQALGQGPQFIFQYYEEEERQRGNFPDRFSGHQFPNYSSELNVNALLLGDSALYLCASSLTRGTEAFFGQGTRLTVV.

The chain uses TRBV5-6 and TRBJ1-2; D perhaps matches TRBD1 (6 bases). CDR1 is SGHDT and CDR2 is YYEEEE in the germline V gene. The V end lost 0 bases, the J end lost 3 bases, and 9 bases lay between the germline ends. The CDR3 contains 14 residues. The DNA of the CDR3 is TGTGCCAGCAGCTTGGGACAGGTCGACTATGGCTACACCTTC. Protein: CASSLGQVDYGYTF.

This clonotype was detected many times. The V and J genes are TRBV7-2 and TRBJ1-1, with D maybe TRBD1 (5 bases). This CDR3 is built from 14 residues. Trimming stripped 5 bases from V and 1 base from J, with 11 bases between. CDR1 and CDR2 (germline): SGHTA, FQGNSA. The CDR3 spells CASSLGTQNTEAFF. The CDR3 DNA follows: TGTGCCAGCAGCCTTGGGACCCAGAACACTGAAGCTTTCTTT.

The J gene is TRBJ1-3, the V gene TRBV29-1; D possibly corresponds to TRBD1 (5 bases). The V gene lost 6 bases and the J gene lost 4 bases, with 13 bases spanning the gap. CDR1 is SQVTM and CDR2 is ANQGSEA in the germline V gene. CDR3 length: 13 residues. This CDR3 reads CSVSRDSGNTIYF. CDR3 DNA: TGCAGCGTCTCCAGGGACTCCGGAAACACCATATATTTT.

This clonotype has a handful of counts. The chain uses TRBV12-3 or TRBV12-4 and TRBJ1-3; a possible D gene is TRBD1 (5 bases). This CDR3 has 15 residues. V lost 7 bases and J 2 bases, leaving 15 bases between the germline ends. The CDR3 bases are TGTGCCAGCAACTGGGGGAGTGTCGCTGGAAACACCATATATTTT. Residues: CASNWGSVAGNTIYF.

This clonotype appeared a few times. CDR3 sequence (DNA): TGTGCCAGCAGTTACAACTCCCGGGACCGTCAGTATTTT. Amino acids: CASSYNSRDRQYF. This sequence joins TRBV7-2 and TRBJ2-3; D could derive from TRBD1 or TRBD2 (5 bases each). The CDR3 is 13 amino acids. Germline-derived CDR1 and CDR2 are SGHTA and FQGNSA. V gave up 6 bases and J gave up 12 bases, with 19 bases separating them.

This clonotype was observed at least ten times. The chain's CDR3 is CASRRGQGSNEQFF. The CDR3 nucleotides are TGTGCCAGCCGACGGGGACAGGGATCCAATGAGCAGTTCTTC. The chain combines TRBV7-2 with TRBJ2-1, with 9 bases fitting TRBD1. This CDR3 spans 14 amino acids. V lost 8 bases to trimming and J lost 6 bases; unmatched junction nucleotides: 8. Germline CDR1 is SGHTA and CDR2 is FQGNSA.

This clonotype was seen ten or more times. In nucleotides, the CDR3 is TGTGCCAGCAGCTTAGCGGCAATCACCGGGAGAGAGACCCAGTACTTC. Translating gives CASSLAAITGRETQYF. The J gene is TRBJ2-5, the V gene TRBV7-2, with D perhaps matching TRBD2 (6 bases). There are 16 residues in the CDR3. Trimming left V 0 bases short and J 4 bases short, with 15 bases between. Germline assignment: CDR1 SGHTA and CDR2 FQGNSA.

This clonotype was seen at least ten times. The chain recombines TRBV19 with TRBJ2-5; either TRBD1 or TRBD2 may supply D (5 bases each). V was trimmed by 11 bases and J by 1 base, leaving 14 bases between them. CDR3 length: 13 residues. CDR1 and CDR2 from the germline V gene are LNHDA and SQIVND (reference sequence). The CDR3 sequence is CASGRAFQETQYF. CDR3 DNA sequence: TGTGCCTCAGGGCGGGCTTTCCAAGAGACCCAGTACTTC.